What follows are 7 T cell receptor beta chains derived from one specimen sequenced in a study of blood T cells in healthy people across ages. A sample-barcoded 5' primer and a J-beta primer mix were used in a second PCR of roughly 6 to 11 cycles. From the 5' RACE reads, TCRdb called clonotypes with MiXCR, one entry per CDR3 protein. The data contain nearly 800,000 distinct CDR3 sequences, approximately 53% of them singletons. Sequencing was carried out using blood. The receptor set was obtained from a man aged 40-55 years in good health.

This rearrangement joins TRBV12-3 or TRBV12-4 to TRBJ2-7; 7 nucleotides align to TRBD1. The J call may be wrong; the DNA end is better matched by TRBJ2-5. The CDR3 is made up of 14 amino acids. The CDR3 sequence: CASSFGTAQETQYF. CDR3 nucleotide sequence: TGTGCCAGCAGTTTTGGGACAGCTCAAGAGACCCAGTACTTC.

The chain employs TRBV20-1 and TRBJ2-4; D ambiguous. Germline-derived CDR1 and CDR2 are DFQATT and SNEGSKA (reference sequence). V was clipped by 3 bases and J by 8 bases, with 11 bases between them. The CDR3 length is 12 residues. CDR3 DNA: TGCAGTGCTAGGCTCACATCGGACATTCAGTACTTC. Its translation is CSARLTSDIQYF.

This clonotype was seen more than once but under ten times. The chain employs TRBV27 and TRBJ2-6; the D gene is possibly TRBD2 (5 bases). This CDR3 has 16 amino acids. Trimming left V 4 bases short and J 1 base short, with 11 bases between. Per germline, CDR1 MNHEY and CDR2 SMNVEV (reference sequence). CDR3 DNA sequence: TGTGCCAGCAGTTCCGCGGGTAGATCTGGGGCCAACGTCCTGACTTTC. Its protein is CASSSAGRSGANVLTF.

The chain joins TRBV15 to TRBJ2-3, with a possible D match to TRBD1 (5 bases). Germline-derived CDR1 and CDR2 are LNHNV and YYDKDF (reference sequence). The CDR3 is 14 residues long. Trimming shortened V by 5 bases and J by 9 bases, and 18 bases separated the two germline ends. The CDR3 nucleotides are TGTGCCACCAGCGGACGGCAGTGGGCAGGGACGCAGTATTTT. Translated, it gives CATSGRQWAGTQYF.

V gene TRBV7-9 combines with J gene TRBJ1-2, with D perhaps matching TRBD1 (6 bases). Germline lookup yields CDR1 SEHNR and CDR2 FQNEAQ (reference sequence). Trimming took off 6 bases at V and 3 bases at J, with 11 bases between the two ends. This CDR3 has 13 residues. Written as DNA, the CDR3 is TGTGCCAGCAGAGGGGGGTCCCACTATGGCTACACCTTC. It translates to CASRGGSHYGYTF. The entire variable domain, with the rest obtained from reference TRBV7-9 and TRBJ1-2, is as follows: DTGVSQNPRHKITKRGQNVTFRCDPISEHNRLYWYRQTLGQGPEFLTYFQNEAQLEKSRLLSDRFSAERPKGSFSTLEIQRTEQGDSAMYLCASRGGSHYGYTFGSGTRLTVV.

The chain joins TRBV28 to TRBJ2-7; 8 nucleotides agree with TRBD1. TRBJ2-1 matches the DNA end more closely, so the J call is doubtful. The CDR3 runs to 16 residues. Germline CDR1 and CDR2: MDHEN and SYDVKM. In nucleotides, the CDR3 is TGTGCCAGCAGTCATCAGGGGGCATATAGTGGAGATGAGCAGTTCTTC. Translating it yields CASSHQGAYSGDEQFF.

The genes are TRBV15 and TRBJ2-5, with a possible D match to TRBD2 (6 bases). The CDR3 runs 13 residues. Germline assignment: CDR1 LNHNV and CDR2 YYDKDF (reference sequence). Trimming took off 7 bases at V and 5 bases at J, with 14 bases between the two ends. The CDR3 protein is CATNGGRGETQYF. The CDR3 DNA follows: TGTGCCACCAACGGGGGACGAGGGGAGACCCAGTACTTC.